This passage covers 2 T cell receptor beta chains from one sample sequenced in a study of blood T cell repertoires in COVID-19. The method was immunoSEQ multiplex PCR; TCRdb's version includes in-frame clones alone and lacks a portion of them. Of about 210,000 clones listed, about 83% are singletons. Sequencing was performed on peripheral blood. These receptors originate from a woman in her forties or fifties with active or convalescent COVID-19.

The chain carries TRBV5-6 and TRBJ1-6; no definite D call. The CDR3 has 16 amino acids. Germline V gene sequence: CDR1 SGHDT, CDR2 YYEEEE. Trimming took 0 bases from V and 8 from J, leaving 15 bases between them. Here the CDR3 DNA reads TGTGCCAGCAGCTTGGGAGCATCCGTTTCTCATTCACCCCTCCACTTT. Residues: CASSLGASVSHSPLHF.

This CDR3 is CSASVFGGSSYNEQFF. DNA for the CDR3: TGCAGTGCTAGTGTATTTGGCGGGAGCTCCTACAATGAGCAGTTCTTC. This chain joins TRBV20-1 and TRBJ2-1; 7 bases are a match to TRBD2. The trim removed 3 bases at V and 0 bases at J, leaving 8 bases unmatched. Germline CDR1 reads DFQATT; CDR2 reads SNEGSKA (reference sequence). CDR3 size: 16 residues.